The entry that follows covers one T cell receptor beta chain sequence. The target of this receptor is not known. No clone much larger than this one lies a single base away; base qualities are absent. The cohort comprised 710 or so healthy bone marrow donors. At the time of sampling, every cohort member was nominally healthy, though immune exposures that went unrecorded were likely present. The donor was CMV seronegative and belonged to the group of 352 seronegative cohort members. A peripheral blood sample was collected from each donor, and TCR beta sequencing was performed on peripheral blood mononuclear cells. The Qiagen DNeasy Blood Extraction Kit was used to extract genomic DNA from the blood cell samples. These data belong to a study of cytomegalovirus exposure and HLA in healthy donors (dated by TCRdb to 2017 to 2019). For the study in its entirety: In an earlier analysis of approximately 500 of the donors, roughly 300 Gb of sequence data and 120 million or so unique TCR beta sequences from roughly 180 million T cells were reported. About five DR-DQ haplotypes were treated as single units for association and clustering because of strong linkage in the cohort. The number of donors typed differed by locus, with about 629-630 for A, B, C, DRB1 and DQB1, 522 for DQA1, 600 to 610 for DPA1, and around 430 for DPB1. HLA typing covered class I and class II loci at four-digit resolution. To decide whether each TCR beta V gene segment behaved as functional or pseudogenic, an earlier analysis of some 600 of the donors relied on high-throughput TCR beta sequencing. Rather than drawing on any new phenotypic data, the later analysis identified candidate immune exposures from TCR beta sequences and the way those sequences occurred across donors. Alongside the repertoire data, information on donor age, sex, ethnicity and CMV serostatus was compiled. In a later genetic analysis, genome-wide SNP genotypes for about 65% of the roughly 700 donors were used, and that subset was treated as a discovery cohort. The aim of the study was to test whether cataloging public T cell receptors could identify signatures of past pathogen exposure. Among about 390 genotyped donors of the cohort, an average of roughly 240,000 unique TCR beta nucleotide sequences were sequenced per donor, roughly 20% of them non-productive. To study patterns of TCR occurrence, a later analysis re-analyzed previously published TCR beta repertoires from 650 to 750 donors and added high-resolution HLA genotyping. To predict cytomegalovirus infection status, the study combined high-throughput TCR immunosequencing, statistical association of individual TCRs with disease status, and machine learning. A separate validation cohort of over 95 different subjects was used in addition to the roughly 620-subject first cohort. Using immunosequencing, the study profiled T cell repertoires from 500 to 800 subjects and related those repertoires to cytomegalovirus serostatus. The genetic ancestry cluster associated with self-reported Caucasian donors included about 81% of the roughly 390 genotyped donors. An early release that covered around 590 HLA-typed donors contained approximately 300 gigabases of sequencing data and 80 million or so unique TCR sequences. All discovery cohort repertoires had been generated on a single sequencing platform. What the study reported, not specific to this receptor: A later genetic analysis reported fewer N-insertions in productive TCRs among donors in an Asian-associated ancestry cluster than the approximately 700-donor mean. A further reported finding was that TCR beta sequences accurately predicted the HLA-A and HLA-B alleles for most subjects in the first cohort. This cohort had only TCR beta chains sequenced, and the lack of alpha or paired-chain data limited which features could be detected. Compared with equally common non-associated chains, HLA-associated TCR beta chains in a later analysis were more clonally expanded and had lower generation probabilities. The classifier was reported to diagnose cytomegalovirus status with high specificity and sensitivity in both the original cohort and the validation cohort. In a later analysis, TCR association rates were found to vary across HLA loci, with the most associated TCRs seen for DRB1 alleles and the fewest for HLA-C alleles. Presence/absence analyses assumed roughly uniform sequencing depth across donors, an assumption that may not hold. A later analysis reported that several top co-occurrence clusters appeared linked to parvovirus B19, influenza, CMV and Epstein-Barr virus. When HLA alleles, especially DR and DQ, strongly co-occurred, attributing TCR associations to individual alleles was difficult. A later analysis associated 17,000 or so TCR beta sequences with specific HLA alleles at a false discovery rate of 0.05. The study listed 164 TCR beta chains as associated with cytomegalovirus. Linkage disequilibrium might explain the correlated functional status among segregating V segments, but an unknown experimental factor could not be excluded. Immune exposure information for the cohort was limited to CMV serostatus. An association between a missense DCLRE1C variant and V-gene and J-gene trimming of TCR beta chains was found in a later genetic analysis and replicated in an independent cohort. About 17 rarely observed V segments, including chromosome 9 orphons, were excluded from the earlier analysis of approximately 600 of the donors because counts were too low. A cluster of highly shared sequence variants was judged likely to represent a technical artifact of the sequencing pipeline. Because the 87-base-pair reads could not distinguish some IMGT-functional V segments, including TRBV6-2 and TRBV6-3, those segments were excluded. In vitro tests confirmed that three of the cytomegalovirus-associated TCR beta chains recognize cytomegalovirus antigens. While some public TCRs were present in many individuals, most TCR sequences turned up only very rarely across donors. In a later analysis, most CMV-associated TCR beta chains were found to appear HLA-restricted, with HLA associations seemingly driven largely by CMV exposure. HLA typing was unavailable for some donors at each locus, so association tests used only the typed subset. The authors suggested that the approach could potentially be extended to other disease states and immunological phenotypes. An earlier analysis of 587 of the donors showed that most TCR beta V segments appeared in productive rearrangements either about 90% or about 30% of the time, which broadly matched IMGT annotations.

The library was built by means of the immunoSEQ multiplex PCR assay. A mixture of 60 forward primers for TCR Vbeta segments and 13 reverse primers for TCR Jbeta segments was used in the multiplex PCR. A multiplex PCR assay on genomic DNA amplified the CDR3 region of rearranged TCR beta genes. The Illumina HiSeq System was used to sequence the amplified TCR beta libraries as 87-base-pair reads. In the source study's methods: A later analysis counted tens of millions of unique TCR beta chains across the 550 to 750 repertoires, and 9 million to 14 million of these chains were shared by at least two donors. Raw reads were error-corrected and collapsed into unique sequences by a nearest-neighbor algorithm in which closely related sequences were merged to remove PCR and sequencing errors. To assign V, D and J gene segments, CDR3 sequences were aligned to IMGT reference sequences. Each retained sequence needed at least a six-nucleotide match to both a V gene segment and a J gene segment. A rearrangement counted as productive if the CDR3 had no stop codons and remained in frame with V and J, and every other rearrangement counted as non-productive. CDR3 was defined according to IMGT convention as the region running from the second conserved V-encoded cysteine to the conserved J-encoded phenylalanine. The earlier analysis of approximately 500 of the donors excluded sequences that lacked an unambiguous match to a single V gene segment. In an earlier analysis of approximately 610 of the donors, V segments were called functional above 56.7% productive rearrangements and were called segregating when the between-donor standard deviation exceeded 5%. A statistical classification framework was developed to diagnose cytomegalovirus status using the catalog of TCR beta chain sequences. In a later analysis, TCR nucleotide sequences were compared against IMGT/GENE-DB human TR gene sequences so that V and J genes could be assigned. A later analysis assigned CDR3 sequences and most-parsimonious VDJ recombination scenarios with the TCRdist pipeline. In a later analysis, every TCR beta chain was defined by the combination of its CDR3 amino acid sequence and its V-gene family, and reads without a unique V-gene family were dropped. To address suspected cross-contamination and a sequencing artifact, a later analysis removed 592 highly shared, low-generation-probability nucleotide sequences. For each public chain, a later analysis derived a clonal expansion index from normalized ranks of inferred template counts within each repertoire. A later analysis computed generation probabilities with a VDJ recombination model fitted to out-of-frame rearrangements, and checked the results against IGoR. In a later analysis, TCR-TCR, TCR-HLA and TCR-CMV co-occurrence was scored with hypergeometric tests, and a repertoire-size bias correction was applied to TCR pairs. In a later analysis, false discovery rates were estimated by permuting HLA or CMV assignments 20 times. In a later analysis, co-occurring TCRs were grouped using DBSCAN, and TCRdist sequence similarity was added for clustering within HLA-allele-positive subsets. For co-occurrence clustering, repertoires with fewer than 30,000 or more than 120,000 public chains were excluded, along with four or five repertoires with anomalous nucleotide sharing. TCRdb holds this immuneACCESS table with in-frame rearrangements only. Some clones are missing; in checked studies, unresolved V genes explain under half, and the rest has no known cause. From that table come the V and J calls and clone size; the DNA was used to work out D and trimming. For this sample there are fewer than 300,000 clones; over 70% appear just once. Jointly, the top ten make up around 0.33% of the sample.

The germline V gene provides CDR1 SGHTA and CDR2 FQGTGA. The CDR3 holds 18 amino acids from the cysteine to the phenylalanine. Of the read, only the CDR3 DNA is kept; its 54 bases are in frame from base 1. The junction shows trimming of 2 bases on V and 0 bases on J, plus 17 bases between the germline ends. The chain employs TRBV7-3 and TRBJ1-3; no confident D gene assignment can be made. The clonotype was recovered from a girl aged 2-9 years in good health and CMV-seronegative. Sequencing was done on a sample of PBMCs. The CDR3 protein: CASSLRRPFFFSGNTIYF. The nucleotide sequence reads TGTGCCAGCAGCTTACGCAGGCCTTTCTTCTTCTCTGGAAACACCATATATTTT.